This TCR beta chain originates from a study of cytomegalovirus exposure and HLA in healthy donors. Study-wide results and caveats: Listed as cytomegalovirus-associated were 150 or so TCR beta chains.

The CDR3 extends over 13 amino acids. Deletions cut 5 bases from V and 5 bases from J, with 12 bases between. The V gene's germline CDR1 is SGHNT and CDR2 YENEEA. To note about this clone: The target antigen is unknown.

Profiling relied on immunoSEQ multiplex PCR, and the TCRdb table lists in-frame clones only, not all of them. The sample has 150,000 to 200,000 clones; around 92% are singletons. The donors were members of the validation cohort comprising over 90 subjects, separate from the roughly 730-subject first cohort. The source of this sequence is a woman aged 18-29 years in good health and CMV-seropositive. The chain recombines TRBV11-3 with TRBJ1-2, with D maybe TRBD1 (5 bases). The sample consisted of PBMCs. CDR3 sequence reads: CASSPGGRYGYTF. The CDR3 DNA is TGTGCCAGCAGCCCCGGGGGAAGGTATGGCTACACCTTC.